The T cell receptor beta chain under discussion was sequenced for a study of shared clonotypes between healthy human individuals. Study summary: The donors, two women and a few men, were aged 18 to 49.

The germline V gene has CDR1 MDHEN and CDR2 SYDVKM. The V end lost 6 bases, the J end lost 2 bases, and 13 bases lay between the germline ends. The CDR3 has 15 residues. The repertoire was sequenced with immunoSEQ multiplex PCR; TCRdb's copy has only in-frame clones and lacks some. The sample holds about 2 million clones, 85% to 95% seen once. This TCR came from a man aged 18 to 35 in good health. V gene TRBV28 combines with J gene TRBJ2-2, with D possibly matching TRBD2 (5 bases). Material: naive CD4+ T cells sorted from blood. Subset noted: CD45RA+ positively selected. CDR3 DNA sequence: TGTGCCAGCAGCCCCGGAGGCCGAAACACCGGGGAGCTGTTTTTT. Translating gives CASSPGGRNTGELFF. Based on the CDR3 plus reference TRBV28 and TRBJ2-2, the full variable domain is DVKVTQSSRYLVKRTGEKVFLECVQDMDHENMFWYRQDPGLGLRLIYFSYDVKMKEKGDIPEGYSVSREKKERFSLILESASTNQTSMYLCASSPGGRNTGELFFGEGSRLTVL.